A selection of T cell receptor beta chains follows, all from one sample in a study. Each CDR3 protein is one row after TCRdb ran MiXCR on the 5' RACE reads. The table shows fewer than 55,000 distinct CDR3 sequences, with around a fifth occurring only once. Sequencing was performed on Tregs sorted from a lymph node. These receptors all stem from a female donor with breast cancer. Both conserved end residues are part of each CDR3. The D gene is left open where the match is weak. Clone size is given for some rows only: seen once, a few or many times, or a class if the clone is expanded.

TRBJ2-3 TRBV4-1 TRBD2 NA CATSGNSDTQYF TGCGCGACTAGCGGGAACAGCGATACGCAGTATTTT
TRBJ2-7 TRBV28 TRBD2 many CASSLGIAGGLRGEQYF TGTGCCAGCAGTTTGGGCATAGCGGGAGGACTCCGGGGCGAGCAGTACTTC
TRBJ2-7 TRBV10-3 TRBD1 many CASKDRTYEQYF TGTGCCAGCAAGGACAGGACCTACGAGCAGTACTTC
TRBJ2-1 TRBV5-1 TRBD1 many CASSTGQGDSEQFF TGCGCCAGCAGCACGGGACAGGGAGACTCCGAGCAGTTCTTC
TRBJ2-1 TRBV15 TRBD2 NA CATSRWTSGRGEQFF TGTGCCACCAGCAGGTGGACTAGCGGGAGGGGGGAGCAGTTCTTC
TRBJ1-2 TRBV9 NA NA CASSEGGGYTF TGTGCCAGCAGCGAGGGGGGTGGCTACACCTTC
TRBJ1-5 TRBV20-1 TRBD1 NA CSAGTGMGQPQHF TGCAGTGCTGGGACAGGGATGGGACAGCCCCAGCATTTT
TRBJ2-5 TRBV20-1 NA NA CSAREKYRQVETQYF TGCAGTGCTAGAGAAAAATACCGGCAAGTGGAGACCCAGTACTTC
TRBJ2-1 TRBV7-9 TRBD1 few CASSFPTGGVHNEQFF TGTGCCAGCAGCTTCCCGACAGGGGGCGTACATAATGAGCAGTTCTTC
TRBJ2-1 TRBV21-1 NA NA CARSGGEKGGNEQFF TGTGCCAGAAGCGGGGGAGAAAAAGGGGGCAATGAGCAGTTCTTC
TRBJ2-5 TRBV5-1 TRBD1 many CASSTQGAGETQYF TGCGCCAGCAGCACCCAGGGGGCGGGGGAGACCCAGTACTTC
TRBJ1-1 TRBV5-5 NA NA CASGLRENTEAFF TGTGCCAGCGGCTTGCGAGAGAACACTGAAGCTTTCTTT
TRBJ1-2 TRBV28 TRBD1 few CASSFWGQRDYGYTF TGTGCCAGCAGTTTTTGGGGACAGCGAGACTATGGCTACACCTTC
TRBJ2-1 TRBV4-3 TRBD2 NA CASSQEQAGVYNEQSF TGCGCCAGCAGCCAAGAGCAAGCGGGAGTCTACAATGAGCAGTCCTTC
TRBJ2-2 TRBV6-5 NA few CASSDWGRGTGELFF TGTGCCAGCAGTGACTGGGGGAGGGGGACCGGGGAGCTGTTTTTT
TRBJ2-7 TRBV6-6 NA NA CASSPDISEQYF TGTGCCAGCAGTCCTGACATCTCCGAGCAGTACTTC
TRBJ2-5 TRBV12-3/TRBV12-4 TRBD1 NA CASRKGALETQYF TGTGCCAGCAGGAAGGGGGCTTTGGAGACCCAGTACTTC
TRBJ2-1 TRBV7-2 NA NA CASSFRLVYNEQFF TGTGCCAGCAGCTTCCGACTAGTCTACAATGAGCAGTTCTTC
TRBJ1-2 TRBV28 NA many CASRPAGANYGYTF TGTGCCAGCAGGCCTGCAGGGGCTAACTATGGCTACACCTTC
TRBJ2-7 TRBV5-1 TRBD2 NA CASRPTSGPPREQYF TGCGCCAGCAGGCCCACTAGCGGCCCCCCTAGGGAGCAGTACTTC
TRBJ2-2 TRBV4-2 NA many CASSRANGAGELFF TGTGCCAGCAGCCGAGCCAACGGGGCCGGGGAGCTGTTTTTT
TRBJ2-1 TRBV7-6 NA many CASSLGRGDSYNEQFF TGTGCCAGCAGCCTAGGACGGGGGGACAGCTACAATGAGCAGTTCTTC
TRBJ2-7 TRBV27 TRBD2 few CASSSPSSSGSYEQYF TGTGCCAGCAGTTCACCCTCCTCTAGCGGCTCCTACGAGCAGTACTTC
TRBJ2-1 TRBV5-1 NA NA CASSSAKNEQFF TGCGCCAGCAGCTCAGCTAAGAATGAGCAGTTCTTC
TRBJ2-7 TRBV7-8 TRBD2 few CASSAREAPYEQYF TGTGCCAGCAGCGCGCGGGAGGCCCCCTACGAGCAGTACTTC
TRBJ2-5 TRBV28 NA many CASSLQAGRKTQYF TGTGCCAGCAGTTTACAAGCAGGGCGGAAGACCCAGTACTTC
TRBJ2-5 TRBV3-1 TRBD2 many CASSQVGGETQYF TGTGCCAGCAGCCAAGTCGGGGGGGAGACCCAGTACTTC
TRBJ1-6 TRBV12-3/TRBV12-4 NA few CASSFNEGSGVRSPLHF TGTGCCAGCAGTTTTAATGAGGGCTCGGGGGTCCGTTCACCCCTCCACTTT
TRBJ2-2 TRBV5-1 NA NA CASSLRGSARESFTGELFF TGCGCCAGCAGCCTGAGGGGGTCCGCGCGGGAGTCCTTTACCGGGGAGCTGTTTTTT
TRBJ2-1 TRBV12-3/TRBV12-4 NA few CASTPTTYSYNEQFF TGTGCCAGCACCCCGACTACGTACTCCTACAATGAGCAGTTCTTC
TRBJ1-4 TRBV6-1 TRBD1 many CASRDRGLVFF TGTGCCAGCAGAGACAGGGGCTTGGTGTTTTTT
TRBJ1-2 TRBV6-5 NA many CASSYSKSGSGYTF TGTGCCAGCAGTTACTCGAAGTCGGGGAGTGGCTACACCTTC
TRBJ1-5 TRBV21-1 NA many CASSKEADPGTQPQHF TGTGCCAGCAGCAAAGAGGCGGACCCGGGCACCCAGCCCCAGCATTTT
TRBJ2-3 TRBV9 TRBD2 few CASSVDGGGLAGTDTQYF TGTGCCAGCAGCGTAGATGGTGGGGGACTAGCCGGAACAGATACGCAGTATTTT
TRBJ1-2 TRBV10-3 TRBD1 few CAISVLTGSSSDGYTF TGTGCCATCAGTGTGTTGACAGGGTCATCCAGCGATGGCTACACCTTC